The 16 T cell receptor beta chains below were found in one sample sequenced in a study of T-cell reconstitution after alpha-beta-depleted transplantation in children. The TCRbeta library was prepared with unique molecular identifiers. TCRdb itself ran the PCR reads through MiXCR, one entry per CDR3 protein. The data contain under 300,000 distinct CDR3 sequences, approximately 9.9% of them singletons. The specimen comprised PBMCs from the stem cell graft donor, sampled from the stem cell graft. Source of these receptors: a human donor who donated a stem cell graft to a child with SCID.

This clonotype was detected many times. The J gene is TRBJ2-7, the V gene TRBV7-2; weak D call: TRBD2 (5 bases). Germline values: CDR1 SGHTA, CDR2 FQGNSA. V lost 1 base and J lost 2, with 9 bases in between. The CDR3 runs to 14 residues. CDR3 in DNA: TGTGCCAGCAGCTTAGTGAGCGGCACCTACGAGCAGTACTTC. It yields the protein CASSLVSGTYEQYF.

The table lists this clonotype with many counts. The chain combines TRBV12-3 or TRBV12-4 with TRBJ1-1, with D possibly being TRBD1 (6 bases). V lost 2 bases and J lost 3, with 10 bases in between. CDR3 size: 14 residues. CDR3 coding DNA: TGTGCCAGCAGTTTATGGGGGGCGGACACTGAAGCTTTCTTT. It specifies CASSLWGADTEAFF.

This clonotype was found many times. This chain connects TRBV12-3 or TRBV12-4 to TRBJ2-1; D call uncertain. The V end was cut by 6 bases, the J end by 7 bases, with 13 bases between. CDR3 length: 13 residues. The CDR3 DNA reads as TGTGCCAGCAGCCCATCGGTATGGAATGAGCAGTTCTTC. It specifies CASSPSVWNEQFF.

The rearrangement uses TRBV20-1 and TRBJ2-1, with 11 nucleotides matching TRBD2. Losses at the gene ends were 8 bases for V and 4 bases for J; bases not matched to a gene: 19. Germline CDR1 is DFQATT and CDR2 is SNEGSKA (reference sequence). The CDR3 is 18 amino acids. DNA of the CDR3: TGCAGTCAGGGTGGCTTACTAGCGGGGGCGGCTCGTTACAATGAGCAGTTCTTC. Translating it yields CSQGGLLAGAARYNEQFF.

This clonotype was recorded at least ten times. The chain combines TRBV20-1 with TRBJ2-1, with D tentatively TRBD1 (5 bases). Between the trimmed V and J ends, which lost 5 bases and 9 bases, there was a span of 23 bases. The germline V gene has CDR1 DFQATT and CDR2 SNEGSKA (reference sequence). The CDR3 spans 15 residues. The CDR3 bases are TGCAGTGCTTTCGGCAGGGTGTATCGTGCTGGTGAGCAGTTCTTC. Protein product: CSAFGRVYRAGEQFF.

This clonotype was found many times. The chain couples TRBV5-6 to TRBJ2-7; 7 positions agree with TRBD1. CDR3 length: 15 amino acids. J lost 2 bases, V lost 4 bases, and 9 bases had no gene match. Germline CDR1 and CDR2: SGHDT and YYEEEE. CDR3 amino acids: CASSPLGQATYEQYF. DNA of the CDR3: TGTGCCAGCAGCCCGTTAGGACAGGCCACCTACGAGCAGTACTTC.

This clonotype has only a few counts. This chain connects TRBV19 to TRBJ1-1; D not certain. Deletions cut 5 bases from V and 1 base from J, with 14 bases between. CDR1 and CDR2 from the germline V gene are LNHDA and SQIVND (reference sequence). The CDR3 loop spans 15 amino acids. The CDR3 DNA reads TGTGCCAGTAGTCCCGAACCGGAGGAGAACACTGAAGCTTTCTTT. It translates to CASSPEPEENTEAFF.

The V gene is TRBV18, the J gene TRBJ1-4; no clear D gene. The CDR3 has 12 residues. Trimming removed 3 bases from V and 7 bases from J, with 6 bases in between. Germline CDR1 KGHSH, CDR2 LQKENI. The CDR3 loop reads CASSPAPEKLFF. The CDR3 DNA follows: TGTGCCAGCTCACCGGCTCCTGAAAAACTGTTTTTT.

This clonotype came up once. Just one base apart from a much larger clone, this may be a read error. The chain has TRBV5-1 and TRBJ2-7, with D possibly TRBD1 on 6 matching bases. The CDR3 contains 14 residues. Germline-derived CDR1 and CDR2 are SGHRS and YFSETQ. CDR3: CSSSLDGQSYEQYF. CDR3 nucleotides: TGCTCCAGCAGCTTGGACGGACAGTCCTACGAGCAGTACTTC.

This clonotype was found many times. The chain links TRBV6-5 to TRBJ1-3, with a tentative D call TRBD1 (5 bases). The V end was cut by 0 bases, the J end by 2 bases, with 14 bases between. The CDR3 runs 17 residues. The germline gives CDR1 MNHEY, CDR2 SVGAGI. DNA for the CDR3: TGTGCCAGCAGTTACTCGACGTCGGGGGGTACTGGAAACACCATATATTTT. The encoded protein is CASSYSTSGGTGNTIYF.

The chain recombines TRBV7-9 with TRBJ2-7, with 9 bases lining up with TRBD1. Germline V lookup: CDR1 SEHNR, CDR2 FQNEAQ (reference sequence). There are 17 residues in the CDR3. Germline trimming cut 2 bases from V and 2 bases from J; bases unmatched to any gene: 10. The CDR3 DNA is TGTGCCAGCAGCTTATTGCCGAACAGGGGGCCTCCCTACGAGCAGTACTTC. Translated: CASSLLPNRGPPYEQYF.

Regarding this clonotype: A much bigger clone sits one base away, suggesting this may be a read error. J is TRBJ2-7 and V is TRBV11-2; no clear D gene. CDR1 and CDR2 from the germline V gene are SGHAT and FQNNGV. This CDR3 is built from 14 residues. In DNA form, the CDR3 reads TGTGCCAGCAGCTTAGCTTACCCGAGGTACGAGCAGTCCTTC. Its protein product is CASSLAYPRYEQSF.

For this clonotype: A much bigger clone sits one base away, suggesting this may be a read error. The chain combines TRBV12-3 or TRBV12-4 with TRBJ2-3; 15 positions agree with TRBD2. This CDR3 contains 19 residues. The CDR3 bases are TGTACCAGCGCCGGGTTGCGAGGACTAGCGGGGGGGAACACAGATACGCAGTATTTT. Amino acids: CTSAGLRGLAGGNTDTQYF.

This clonotype was observed many times. This chain joins TRBV6-5 and TRBJ2-1, with 9 bases lining up with TRBD2. The CDR3 spans 16 residues. The V gene's germline CDR1 is MNHEY and CDR2 SVGAGI. The junction had 16 bases not matched to a gene; V was cut back by 6 bases and J by 10 bases. CDR3 sequence: CASSSLPRGGWGEQFF. Here the CDR3 DNA reads TGTGCCAGCAGCTCCCTTCCGCGGGGGGGTTGGGGAGAGCAGTTCTTC.

In this sample, this clonotype turned up once. A read error may be the cause here, since a much bigger clone is one base away. The chain employs TRBV6-4 and TRBJ1-1; 11 nucleotides match TRBD1. The CDR3 contains 14 residues. The germline V gene has CDR1 MRHNA and CDR2 SNTAGT. CDR3: CASCEGTGGTEAFF. In nucleotides, the CDR3 is TGTGCCAGCTGTGAGGGGACAGGGGGCACTGAAGCTTTCTTT.

The sample holds many counts of this clonotype. The V and J genes are TRBV15 and TRBJ2-7, with D perhaps matching TRBD1 or TRBD2 (7 bases each). Trimming removed 3 bases from V and 5 bases from J, with 17 bases in between. This CDR3 is built from 15 residues. Germline CDR1 LNHNV, CDR2 YYDKDF (reference sequence). This chain's CDR3 is CATSRGGTVENEQYF. As DNA, the CDR3 is TGTGCCACCAGCAGGGGAGGGACAGTAGAGAACGAGCAGTACTTC.